Listed below are T cell receptor beta chains from one sample, sequenced in a study of monozygotic twins with inflammatory bowel disease. TCRdb reprocessed the 5' RACE reads; each CDR3 protein has one entry and no DNA is given. This sample's table has around 450,000 distinct CDR3 sequences. Sequencing was done on a sample of blood. The receptors here all came from a human donor with ulcerative colitis or Crohn's disease, or a healthy co-twin of an affected twin (not recorded which). Both conserved end residues are part of each CDR3. The order of the fields is CDR3 length, J gene, V gene, CDR3 protein.

len: 16; j_gene: TRBJ1-1; v_gene: TRBV12-3/TRBV12-4; CDR3aa: CASTSGAAPMNTEAFF
len: 13; j_gene: TRBJ1-5; v_gene: TRBV6-1; CDR3aa: CASSEADNQPQHF
len: 15; j_gene: TRBJ1-3; v_gene: TRBV12-3/TRBV12-4; CDR3aa: CASSFRGISGNTIYF
len: 12; j_gene: TRBJ2-7; v_gene: TRBV20-1; CDR3aa: CSATGTDDEQYF
len: 19; j_gene: TRBJ2-1; v_gene: TRBV20-1; CDR3aa: CSARAVGGKPGTSNNEQFF
len: 19; j_gene: TRBJ1-1; v_gene: TRBV20-1; CDR3aa: CSARDRRGVVGGKHAEAFF
len: 14; j_gene: TRBJ2-1; v_gene: TRBV29-1; CDR3aa: CSVPDRAPYNEQFF
len: 15; j_gene: TRBJ2-3; v_gene: TRBV7-6; CDR3aa: CASSSMLRGPDTQYF
len: 14; j_gene: TRBJ2-7; v_gene: TRBV12-3/TRBV12-4; CDR3aa: CASSPPDRRYEQYF
len: 16; j_gene: TRBJ1-1; v_gene: TRBV12-3/TRBV12-4; CDR3aa: CASSPPGPPGSAEAFF
len: 14; j_gene: TRBJ1-3; v_gene: TRBV29-1; CDR3aa: CSVQGGTPGNTIYF
len: 14; j_gene: TRBJ2-3; v_gene: TRBV30; CDR3aa: CAWSKGQGTDTQYF
len: 13; j_gene: TRBJ2-5; v_gene: TRBV29-1; CDR3aa: CSVEDVSEETQYF